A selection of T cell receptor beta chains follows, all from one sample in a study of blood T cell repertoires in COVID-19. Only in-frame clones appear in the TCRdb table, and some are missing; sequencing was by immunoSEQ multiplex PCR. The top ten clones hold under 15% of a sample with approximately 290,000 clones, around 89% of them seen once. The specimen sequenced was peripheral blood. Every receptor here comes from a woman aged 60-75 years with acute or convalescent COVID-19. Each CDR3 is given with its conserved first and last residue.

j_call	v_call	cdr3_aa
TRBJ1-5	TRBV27	CASRGHSNQPQHF
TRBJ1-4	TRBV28	CASSPGGRTNEKLFF
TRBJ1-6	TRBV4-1	CASSQESINSPLHF
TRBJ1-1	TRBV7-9	CASSRGATQNTEAFF
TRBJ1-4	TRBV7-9	CASLSPGEKLFF
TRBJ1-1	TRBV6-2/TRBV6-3	CASSPPTDMNTEAFF
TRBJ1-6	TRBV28	CASSPISRALHF
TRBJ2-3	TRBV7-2	CASSTSGRRDTQYF
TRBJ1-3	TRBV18	CASSPVQGSGNTIYF
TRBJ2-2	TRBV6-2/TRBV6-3	CASTPLAVGELFF
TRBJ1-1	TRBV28	CASSPSGMGGHLDTEAFF
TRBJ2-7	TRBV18	CASSPDRDRSYEQYF
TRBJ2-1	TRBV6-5	CASSYGSGPRGCEFF
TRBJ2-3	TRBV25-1	CASSPLAITDTQYF
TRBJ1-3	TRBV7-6	CASSMFSGNTIYF
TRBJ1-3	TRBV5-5	CASTRQGSGNTIYF
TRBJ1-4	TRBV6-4	CASSPQGTANEKLFF
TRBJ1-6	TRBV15	CATGQGLDSPLHF
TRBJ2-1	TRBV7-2	CASSPAALDTNEQFF
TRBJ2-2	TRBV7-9	CASSFTAGELFF
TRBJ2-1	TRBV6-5	CASNHNRVGDNEQFF
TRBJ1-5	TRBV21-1	CASSPAQGAYRNQPQHF
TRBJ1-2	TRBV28	CASSLGGLRYTF
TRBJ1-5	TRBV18	CASGQGMDQPQHF
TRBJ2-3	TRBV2	CASSEAGRVTDTQYF
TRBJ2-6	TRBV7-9	CASSPPDSLSGANVLTF
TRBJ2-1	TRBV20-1	CSASLQRGGREQFF
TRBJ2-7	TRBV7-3	CASSPQGGYEQYF
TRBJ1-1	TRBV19	CASRPPTLTEAFF
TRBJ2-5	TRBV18	CASSPGLAGGETQYF
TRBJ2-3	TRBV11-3	CASSSGLATDTQYF
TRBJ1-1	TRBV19	CASSLEPRTEAFF
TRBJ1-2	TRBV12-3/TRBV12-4	CASSPDRGYGYTF
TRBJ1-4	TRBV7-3	CASSLTGGDEKLFF
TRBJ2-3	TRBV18	CASSPAAGTQYF
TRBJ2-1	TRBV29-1	CSVEDLWPSGRNEQFF
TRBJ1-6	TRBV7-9	CASSLDGGSDSPLHF
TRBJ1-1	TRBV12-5	CASGKGAGTEAFF
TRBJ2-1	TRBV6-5	CASSWTRGNEQFF
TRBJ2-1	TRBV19	CASSIEIAGAEEQFF
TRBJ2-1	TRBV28	CASSPGLAGYNEQFF
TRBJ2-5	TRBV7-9	CASSRTETETQYF
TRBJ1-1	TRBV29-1	CSVEGQQNTEAFF
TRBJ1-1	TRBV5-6	CASSSVGNTEAFF
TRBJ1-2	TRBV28	CASSLGQGSPNYGYTF
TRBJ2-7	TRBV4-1	CASSPRDWAYEQYF